This passage covers 13 T cell receptor beta chains from one sample sequenced in a study of PD-1 blockade in classical Hodgkin lymphoma. Stated time point: newly diagnosed, previously untreated cHL patient sample. It was by magnetic negative selection that CD4+ T cells were purified from thawed PBMCs. Produced via immunoSEQ multiplex PCR; TCRdb's table is partial and in-frame only. This table has around 15,000 clones, 92% appearing once. Sequenced sample: CD4+ T cells from blood. These receptors originate from a human donor with classical Hodgkin lymphoma.

The rearrangement joins TRBV5-4 to TRBJ2-2; 7 bases align to TRBD1. CDR3 length: 14 amino acids. V trimming: 3 bases; J trimming: 4 bases; junction bases outside the gene matches: 3. CDR1 SGHNT and CDR2 YYREEE come from the germline V gene (reference sequence). In nucleotides, the CDR3 is TGTGCCAGCAGCTCGGGACAGCTCACCGGGGAGCTGTTTTTT. Protein sequence: CASSSGQLTGELFF.

The sample holds a few counts of this clone. V is TRBV5-1 and J is TRBJ2-7; 13 bases fit TRBD2. Germline CDR1 reads SGHRS; CDR2 reads YFSETQ. V was pared by 4 bases and J by 2 bases, with 3 bases of the junction left unmatched. The CDR3 is 15 residues long. The CDR3 DNA sequence: TGCGCCAGCAGCACGGGACTAGCGGGGCCCTACGAGCAGTACTTC. Its protein product is CASSTGLAGPYEQYF.

The rearrangement links TRBV5-1 to TRBJ1-1; D remains unclear. From germline, CDR1 is SGHRS and CDR2 YFSETQ. The CDR3 sequence is 14 residues long. V gave up 0 bases and J gave up 1 base, with 7 bases separating them. In DNA form, the CDR3 reads TGCGCCAGCAGCTTGGCCCTTGGGAACACTGAAGCTTTCTTT. It translates to CASSLALGNTEAFF.

The chain carries TRBV7-9 and TRBJ2-2, with 7 positions matching TRBD1. The CDR3 loop spans 16 amino acids. V lost 6 bases to trimming and J lost 6 bases; unmatched junction nucleotides: 13. Per the germline V gene, CDR1 is SEHNR and CDR2 is FQNEAQ (reference sequence). CDR3 in amino acids: CASRGWVTGRAGELFF. The CDR3 DNA sequence: TGTGCCAGCAGAGGATGGGTGACAGGGCGAGCCGGGGAGCTGTTTTTT.

This clone has a single count. The V and J genes are TRBV4-2 and TRBJ2-3; D not certain. Germline CDR1 and CDR2: LGHNA and YNFKEQ. CDR3 size: 15 residues. The ends were cut back, 0 bases at V and 3 bases at J, with 10 bases in the middle. CDR3: CASSQESSRTDTQYF. In nucleotides, the CDR3 is TGTGCCAGCAGCCAAGAATCTAGTAGAACAGATACGCAGTATTTT.

The chain employs TRBV5-5 and TRBJ2-7; the D gene is possibly TRBD1 (5 bases). The CDR3 is 15 residues long. The V gene lost 1 base and the J gene lost 5 bases, with 16 bases spanning the gap. Germline V gives CDR1 SGHKS, CDR2 YYEKEE (reference sequence). CDR3 residues: CASSLFSRVNDEQYF. The CDR3, as DNA: TGTGCCAGCAGCTTGTTTTCCAGGGTAAACGACGAGCAGTACTTC.

The chain links TRBV4-2 to TRBJ1-1; the D gene is possibly TRBD1 (6 bases). The CDR3 has 15 residues. Germline V gene data show CDR1 as LGHNA and CDR2 as YNFKEQ. V was cut by 4 bases and J by 4 bases, with 16 bases left in between. CDR3 residues: CASSPTQGIITEAFF. The CDR3 region has the DNA TGTGCCAGCAGCCCAACCCAGGGGATCATCACTGAAGCTTTCTTT.

V gene TRBV5-4 combines with J gene TRBJ2-1; D call uncertain. The germline V gene encodes CDR1 SGHNT and CDR2 YYREEE (reference sequence). CDR3 length: 13 amino acids. V lost 0 bases to trimming and J lost 4 bases, with 5 bases between them. CDR3 bases: TGTGCCAGCAGCTTGGCACTTTACAATGAGCAGTTCTTC. The encoded protein is CASSLALYNEQFF.

The chain links TRBV29-1 to TRBJ2-3, with D hard to call. CDR1 SQVTM and CDR2 ANQGSEA come from the germline V gene. Trimming removed 7 bases from V and 2 bases from J, with 13 bases in between. The CDR3 has 13 residues. Here the CDR3 reads CSGGTLDTDTQYF. CDR3 nucleotide sequence: TGCAGCGGGGGAACCTTAGACACAGATACGCAGTATTTT.

The chain uses TRBV20-1 and TRBJ1-3; D gene uncertain. The CDR3 covers 11 residues. Germline V gives CDR1 DFQATT, CDR2 SNEGSKA (reference sequence). V lost 6 bases and J lost 0, with 3 bases in between. CDR3 coding DNA: TGCAGTGCCCCCTCTGGAAACACCATATATTTT. Amino acids: CSAPSGNTIYF.

This chain connects TRBV10-1 to TRBJ2-5, with D tentatively TRBD1 (6 bases). The CDR3 is 15 amino acids. The V end lost 0 bases, the J end lost 1 base, and 9 bases lay between the germline ends. Germline assignment: CDR1 WNHNN and CDR2 SYGVQD (reference sequence). CDR3 region: CASSESNRAQETQYF. The CDR3 nucleotides read TGCGCCAGCAGTGAGTCGAACAGGGCCCAAGAGACCCAGTACTTC.

This chain links TRBV4-1 with TRBJ2-4, with D possibly matching TRBD2 (6 bases). V was shortened by 2 bases and J by 0 bases, with 8 bases between the two germline ends. There are 15 residues in the CDR3. CDR1 MGHRA and CDR2 YSYEKL come from the germline V gene. The CDR3 DNA is TGCGCCAGCAGCCAATTGGGACTAGCCAAAAACATTCAGTACTTC. Encoded protein: CASSQLGLAKNIQYF.

In this sample, this clone turned up a few times. The chain links TRBV10-2 to TRBJ1-4; D uncertain. Germline loops: CDR1 WSHSY, CDR2 SAAADI. The length of the CDR3 is 15 residues. Trimming took off 6 bases at V and 3 bases at J, with 14 bases between the two ends. The CDR3 loop reads CASRRAGVSNEKLFF. The CDR3 DNA sequence: TGCGCCAGCAGGAGAGCGGGAGTATCTAATGAAAAACTGTTTTTT.